This T cell receptor beta chain was sequenced in a study of blood T cell repertoires in COVID-19. Study at large: The samples span acute and convalescent COVID-19 from the United States, Italy and Spain. PBMCs, B-cell-depleted T cells, or T cells were the source of the cDNA or gDNA that made up the material.

CDR3 size: 16 residues. Germline CDR1 is MNHNY and CDR2 is SVGAGI (reference sequence). V was clipped by 2 bases and J by 4 bases, with 14 bases between them. Original processing notes: For nucleated cells, counts were estimated from reference gene primer amplification. Generated by immunoSEQ multiplex PCR, the TCRdb table keeps only in-frame clones and is missing some. That table gives V, J and clone size, and the DNA gave D and trimming. The sample has approximately 75,000 clones, 85% to 90% seen once. The clonotype originates from a man in his sixties with acute or convalescent COVID-19. The specimen sequenced was peripheral blood. The chain links TRBV6-6 to TRBJ2-2; TRBD1 might be the D (6 bases). CDR3 in amino acids: CASSYAGVEITGELFF. The CDR3, as DNA: TGTGCCAGCAGTTACGCAGGGGTCGAGATCACCGGGGAGCTGTTTTTT.